One and the same sample provided the 6 T cell receptor beta chains below, sequenced in a study of tumor-infiltrating lymphocytes in primary liver carcinoma. Production of TCR beta cDNA used 400 to 650 ng total RNA together with a constant-region primer. Construction of TCR beta libraries relied on three successive nested multiplex PCR rounds employing slightly modified ARM-PCR. The two initial PCR rounds, about 9 cycles each, used TRBV1-TRBV30 forward and C-beta reverse primers. In TCRdb, the multiplex PCR reads were re-called with MiXCR into one record per CDR3 protein. The repertoire includes fewer than 50,000 distinct CDR3 sequences, roughly 75% of them detected once, and around 40% sits in the top ten. Co-extracted RNA and DNA came from roughly 20-30 mg of unsorted bulk tissue. Material: tumor-adjacent normal liver tissue. The receptors here all came from a young woman with primary liver carcinoma and hepatitis B virus infection.

This rearrangement joins TRBV4-3 to TRBJ2-1; D gene uncertain. V lost 0 bases to trimming and J lost 12 bases, with 21 bases between them. The CDR3 is 16 residues long. Looked up from germline, CDR1 is LGHNA and CDR2 is YSLEER. The CDR3 here is CASSQDVGSSYNVQFF. DNA of the CDR3: TGCGCCAGCAGCCAAGATGTGGGAAGCTCCTACAACGTGCAGTTCTTC.

V is TRBV4-1 and J is TRBJ2-2; D is perhaps TRBD1 (6 bases). CDR3 length: 15 residues. The germline V gene has CDR1 MGHRA and CDR2 YSYEKL. CDR3 residues: CPGSRTRGSTGELFF. CDR3 DNA: TGCCCCGGCAGCCGTACGAGGGGGAGTACCGGGGAGCTGTTTTTT.

Regarding this clonotype: Lacking the conserved final phenylalanine or tryptophan, this CDR3 likely reflects a read error. It is unclear where the CDR3 begins or ends on the DNA, so no DNA is shown, and the CDR3 is as TCRdb lists it. The chain recombines TRBV6-1 with TRBJ1-6. From its first to its last residue, the CDR3 has 15 amino acids. CDR1 and CDR2 from the germline V gene are MNHNS and SASEGT. The CDR3 sequence: CASSEQGDSGSPPHY.

For this clonotype: The junction differs from germline at one of its ends, possibly a read error. This rearrangement joins TRBV6-5 to TRBJ2-3; D is uncertain. The CDR3 consists of 13 residues. Germline V gene sequence: CDR1 MNHEY, CDR2 SVGAGI. CDR3 coding DNA: TGTGCCAGCAGCCCCCGACCCGCAGATGCGCAGTTTTTT. It encodes CASSPRPADAQFF.

The V gene is TRBV7-9, the J gene TRBJ2-3; D unresolved. Trimming pared 1 base from V and 5 bases from J, leaving 19 bases between. This CDR3 comprises 17 residues. Germline V gene sequence: CDR1 SEHNR, CDR2 FQNEAQ (reference sequence). In nucleotides, the CDR3 is TGTGCCAGCAGCTTAGGTCAAGCTGGAGCTAGGATAGATACGCAGTATTTT. Amino acid sequence: CASSLGQAGARIDTQYF.

Of note for this clonotype: This likely comes from a read error, as the CDR3 has no conserved phenylalanine or tryptophan at its end. J is TRBJ2-1 and V is TRBV11-2; 9 bases are shared with TRBD2. J was trimmed by 2 bases and V by 4 bases; bases with no gene match: 3. CDR3 size: 15 residues. CDR1 is SGHAT and CDR2 is FQNNGV in the germline V gene. CDR3 sequence reads: CASSWASGAYNEQFL. The CDR3 DNA reads TGTGCCAGCAGCTGGGCTAGCGGGGCCTACAATGAGCAGTTCTTG.